This entry concerns a single T cell receptor (beta chain). The data belong to a study of control samples from healthy donors and cancer patients. The CDR3 has 12 residues. Trimming removed 2 bases from V and 8 bases from J, with 6 bases in between. Germline V gene sequence: CDR1 PRHDT, CDR2 FYEKMQ (reference sequence). Clones were read by immunoSEQ multiplex PCR, and TCRdb kept only the in-frame ones, dropping some. Seen here are approximately 160,000 clones, just over 90% observed once, and the top ten hold approximately 4%. Sequencing was done on a sample of blood. The TCR comes from a woman aged 55-70 years in good health. The V and J genes are TRBV13 and TRBJ1-4; no clear D. The DNA of the CDR3 is TGTGCCAGCAGCTTACTCAGGGAAAAACTGTTTTTT. Protein product: CASSLLREKLFF. Variable domain in full (rest from reference TRBV13 and TRBJ1-4): AAGVIQSPRHLIKEKRETATLKCYPIPRHDTVYWYQQGPGQDPQFLISFYEKMQSDKGSIPDRFSAQQFSDYHSELNMSSLELGDSALYFCASSLLREKLFFGSGTQLSVL.